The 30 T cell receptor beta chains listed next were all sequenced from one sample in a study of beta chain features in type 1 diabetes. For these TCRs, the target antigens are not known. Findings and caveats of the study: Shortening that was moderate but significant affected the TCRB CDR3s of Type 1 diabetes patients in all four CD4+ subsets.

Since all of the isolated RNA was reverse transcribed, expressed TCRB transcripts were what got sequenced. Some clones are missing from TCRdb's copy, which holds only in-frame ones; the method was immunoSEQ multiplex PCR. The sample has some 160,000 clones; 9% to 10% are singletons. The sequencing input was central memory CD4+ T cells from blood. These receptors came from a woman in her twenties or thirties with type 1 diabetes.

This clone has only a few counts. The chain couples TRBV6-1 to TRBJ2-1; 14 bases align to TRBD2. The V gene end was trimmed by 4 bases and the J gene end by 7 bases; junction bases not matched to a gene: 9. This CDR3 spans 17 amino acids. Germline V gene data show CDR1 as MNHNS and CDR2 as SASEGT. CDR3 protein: CASSVADRTSGRNEQFF. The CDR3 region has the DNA TGTGCCAGCAGTGTTGCCGACCGGACTAGCGGGAGGAATGAGCAGTTCTTC.

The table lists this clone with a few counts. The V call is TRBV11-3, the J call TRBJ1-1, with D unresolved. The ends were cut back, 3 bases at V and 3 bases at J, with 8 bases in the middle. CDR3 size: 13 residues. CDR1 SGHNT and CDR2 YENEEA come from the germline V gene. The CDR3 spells CASSFSRDTEAFF. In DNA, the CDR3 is TGTGCCAGCAGCTTCAGTCGGGACACTGAAGCTTTCTTT.

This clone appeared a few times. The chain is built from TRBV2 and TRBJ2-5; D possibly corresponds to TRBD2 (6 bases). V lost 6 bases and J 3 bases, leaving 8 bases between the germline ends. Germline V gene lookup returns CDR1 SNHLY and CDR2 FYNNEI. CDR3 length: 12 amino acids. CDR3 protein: CASSSSEETQYF. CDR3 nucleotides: TGTGCCAGCAGCTCTAGCGAAGAGACCCAGTACTTC.

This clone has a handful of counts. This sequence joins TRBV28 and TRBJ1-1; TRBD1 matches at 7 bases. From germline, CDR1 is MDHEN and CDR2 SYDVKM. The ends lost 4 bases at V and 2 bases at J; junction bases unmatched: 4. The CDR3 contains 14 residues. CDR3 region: CASSSTGYNTEAFF. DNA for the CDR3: TGTGCCAGCAGTTCGACAGGGTACAACACTGAAGCTTTCTTT.

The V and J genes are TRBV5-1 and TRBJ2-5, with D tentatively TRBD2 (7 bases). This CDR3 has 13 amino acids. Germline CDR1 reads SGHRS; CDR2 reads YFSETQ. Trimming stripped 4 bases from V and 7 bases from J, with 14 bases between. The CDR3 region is CASSPNREGTQYF. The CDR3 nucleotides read TGCGCCAGCAGCCCGAACAGGGAGGGGACCCAGTACTTC.

The CDR3: CAWTEGGVVTEAFF. For the CDR3, the DNA is TGTGCCTGGACTGAAGGGGGCGTAGTTACTGAAGCTTTCTTT. V is TRBV30 and J is TRBJ1-1, with 7 bases fitting TRBD1. Germline CDR1 is GTSNPN and CDR2 is SVGIG (reference sequence). The CDR3 is 14 amino acids. V shed 4 bases, J shed 5 bases, and the junction held 10 bases outside the gene matches.

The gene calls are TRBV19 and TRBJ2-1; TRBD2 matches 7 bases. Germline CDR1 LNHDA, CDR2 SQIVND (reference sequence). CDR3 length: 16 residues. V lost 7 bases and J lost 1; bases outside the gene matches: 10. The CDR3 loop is CASTPLADPSYNEQFF. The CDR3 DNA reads TGTGCCAGTACCCCGCTAGCGGACCCTTCCTACAATGAGCAGTTCTTC.

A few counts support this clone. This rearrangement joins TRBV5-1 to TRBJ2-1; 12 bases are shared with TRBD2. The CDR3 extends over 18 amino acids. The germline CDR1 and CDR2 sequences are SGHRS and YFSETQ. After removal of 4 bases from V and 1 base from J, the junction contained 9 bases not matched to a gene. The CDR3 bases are TGCGCCAGCAGCCAGTCCGGACTAGCGGGAAGGTCCTACAATGAGCAGTTCTTC. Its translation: CASSQSGLAGRSYNEQFF.

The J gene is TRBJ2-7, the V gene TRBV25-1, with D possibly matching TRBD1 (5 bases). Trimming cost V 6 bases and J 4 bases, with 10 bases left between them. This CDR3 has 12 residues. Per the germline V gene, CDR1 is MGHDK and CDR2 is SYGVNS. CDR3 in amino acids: CASSVGEYEQYF. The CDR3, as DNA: TGTGCCAGCAGCGTAGGGGAATACGAGCAGTACTTC.

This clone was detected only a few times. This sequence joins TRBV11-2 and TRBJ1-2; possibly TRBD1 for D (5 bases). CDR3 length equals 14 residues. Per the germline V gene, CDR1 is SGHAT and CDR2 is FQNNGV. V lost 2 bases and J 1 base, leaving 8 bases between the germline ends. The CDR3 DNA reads TGTGCCAGCAGCTTAATGCAGGGTAACTATGGCTACACCTTC. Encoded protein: CASSLMQGNYGYTF.

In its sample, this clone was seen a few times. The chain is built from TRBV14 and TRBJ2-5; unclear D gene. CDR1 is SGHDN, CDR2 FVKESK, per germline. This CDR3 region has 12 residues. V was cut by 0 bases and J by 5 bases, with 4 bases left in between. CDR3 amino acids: CASSQDFETQYF. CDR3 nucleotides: TGTGCCAGCAGCCAAGACTTCGAGACCCAGTACTTC.

CDR3 loop: CATGTSFEDTQYF. The DNA for the CDR3 is TGCGCCACAGGGACTAGCTTTGAAGATACGCAGTATTTT. The chain links TRBV5-1 to TRBJ2-3, with 9 bases identical to TRBD2. The CDR3 is 13 residues long. The V gene's germline CDR1 is SGHRS and CDR2 YFSETQ. The V gene end was trimmed by 9 bases and the J gene end by 5 bases; junction bases not matched to a gene: 7.

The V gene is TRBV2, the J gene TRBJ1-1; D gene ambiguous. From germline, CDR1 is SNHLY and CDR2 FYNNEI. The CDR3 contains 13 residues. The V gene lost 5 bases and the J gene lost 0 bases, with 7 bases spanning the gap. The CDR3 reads CASSSELNTEAFF. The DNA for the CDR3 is TGTGCCAGCAGTTCCGAGTTGAACACTGAAGCTTTCTTT.

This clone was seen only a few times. The CDR3 DNA reads as TGTGCCAGCAGTGGCAATCGGGCAGGGAAGTCGTACGAGCAGTACTTC. Translation: CASSGNRAGKSYEQYF. The chain uses TRBV27 and TRBJ2-7, with a weak D call TRBD1 (5 bases). V was clipped by 5 bases and J by 4 bases, with 21 bases between them. In germline, CDR1 is MNHEY, CDR2 SMNVEV (reference sequence). The CDR3 totals 16 residues.

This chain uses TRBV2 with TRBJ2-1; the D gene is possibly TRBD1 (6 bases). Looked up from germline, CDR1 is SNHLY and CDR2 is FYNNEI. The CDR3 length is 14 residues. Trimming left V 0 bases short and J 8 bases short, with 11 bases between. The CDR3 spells CASSEAIRGDEQFF. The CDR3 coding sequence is TGTGCCAGCAGTGAAGCAATCAGGGGCGATGAGCAGTTCTTC.

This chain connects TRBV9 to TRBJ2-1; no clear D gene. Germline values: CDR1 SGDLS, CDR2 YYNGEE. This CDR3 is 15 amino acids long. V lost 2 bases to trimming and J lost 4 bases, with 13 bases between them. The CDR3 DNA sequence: TGTGCCAGCAGCGTCGATTTCTCGGGTTACAATGAGCAGTTCTTC. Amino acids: CASSVDFSGYNEQFF.

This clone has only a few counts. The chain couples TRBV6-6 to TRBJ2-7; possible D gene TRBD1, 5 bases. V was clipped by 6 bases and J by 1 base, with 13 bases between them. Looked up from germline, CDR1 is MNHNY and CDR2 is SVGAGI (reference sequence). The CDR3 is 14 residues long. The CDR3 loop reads CASSPQGISYEQYF. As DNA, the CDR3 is TGTGCCAGCAGCCCCCAGGGAATTTCCTACGAGCAGTACTTC.

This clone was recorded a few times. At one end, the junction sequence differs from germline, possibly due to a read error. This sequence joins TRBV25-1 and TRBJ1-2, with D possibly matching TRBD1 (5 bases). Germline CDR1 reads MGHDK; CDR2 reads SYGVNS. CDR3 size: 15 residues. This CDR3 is CASSESGGQGSGYTF. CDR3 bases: TGTGCCAGCAGCGAATCGGGAGGGCAGGGTAGTGGCTACACCTTC.

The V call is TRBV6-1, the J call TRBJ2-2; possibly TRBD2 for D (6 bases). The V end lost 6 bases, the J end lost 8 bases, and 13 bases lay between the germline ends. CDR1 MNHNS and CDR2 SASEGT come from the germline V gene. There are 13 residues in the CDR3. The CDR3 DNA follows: TGTGCCAGCAGAGGGAGGCCCGTTGGGGAGCTGTTTTTT. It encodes CASRGRPVGELFF.

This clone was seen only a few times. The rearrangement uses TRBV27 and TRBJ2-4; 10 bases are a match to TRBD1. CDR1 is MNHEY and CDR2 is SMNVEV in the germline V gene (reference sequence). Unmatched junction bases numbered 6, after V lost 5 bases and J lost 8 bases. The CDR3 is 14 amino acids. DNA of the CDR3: TGTGCCAGCAGTGCGGGACAGGGGATGGACATTCAGTACTTC. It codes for CASSAGQGMDIQYF.

The CDR3 sequence: CASSLRGGETQYF. The CDR3 DNA reads TGTGCCAGCAGCTTAAGAGGGGGAGAGACCCAGTACTTC. The chain has TRBV7-9 and TRBJ2-5; D possibly corresponds to TRBD1 (6 bases). This CDR3 is 13 amino acids long. The V gene's germline CDR1 is SEHNR and CDR2 FQNEAQ (reference sequence). The germline V and J ends were trimmed by 2 bases and 4 bases, with 8 bases remaining between them.

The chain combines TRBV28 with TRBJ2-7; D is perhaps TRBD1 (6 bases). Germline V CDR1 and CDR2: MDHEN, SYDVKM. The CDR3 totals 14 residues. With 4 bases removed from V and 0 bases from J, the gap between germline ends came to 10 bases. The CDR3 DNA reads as TGTGCCAGCAGTTCGGGACATTTCTCCTACGAGCAGTACTTC. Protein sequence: CASSSGHFSYEQYF. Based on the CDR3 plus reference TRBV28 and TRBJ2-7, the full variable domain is DVKVTQSSRYLVKRTGEKVFLECVQDMDHENMFWYRQDPGLGLRLIYFSYDVKMKEKGDIPEGYSVSREKKERFSLILESASTNQTSMYLCASSSGHFSYEQYFGPGTRLTVT.

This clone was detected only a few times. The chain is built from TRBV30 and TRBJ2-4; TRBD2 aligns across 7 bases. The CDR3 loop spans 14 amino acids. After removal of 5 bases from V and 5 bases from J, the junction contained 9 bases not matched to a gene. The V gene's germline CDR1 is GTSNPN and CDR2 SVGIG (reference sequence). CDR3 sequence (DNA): TGTGCCTGGGGACCTGGGCTAGCGGAAAACATTCAGTACTTC. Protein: CAWGPGLAENIQYF.

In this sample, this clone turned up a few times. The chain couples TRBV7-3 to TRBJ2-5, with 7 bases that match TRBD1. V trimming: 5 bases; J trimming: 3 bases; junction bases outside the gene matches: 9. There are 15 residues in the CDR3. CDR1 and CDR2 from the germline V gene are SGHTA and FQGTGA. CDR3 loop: CASSQAGTAEETQYF. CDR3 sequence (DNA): TGTGCCAGCAGCCAAGCAGGGACAGCTGAAGAGACCCAGTACTTC.

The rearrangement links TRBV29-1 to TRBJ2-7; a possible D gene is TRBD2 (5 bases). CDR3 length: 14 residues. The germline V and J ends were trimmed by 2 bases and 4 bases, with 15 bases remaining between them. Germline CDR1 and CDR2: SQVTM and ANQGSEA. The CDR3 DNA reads TGCAGCGTTGAACTGAATAACGGAGGATACGAGCAGTACTTC. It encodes CSVELNNGGYEQYF.

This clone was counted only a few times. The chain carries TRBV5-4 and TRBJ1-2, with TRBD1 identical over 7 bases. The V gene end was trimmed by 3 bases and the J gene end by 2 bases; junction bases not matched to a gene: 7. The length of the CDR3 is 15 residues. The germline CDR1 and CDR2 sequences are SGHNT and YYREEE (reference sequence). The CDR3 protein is CASSSGTEQNYGYTF. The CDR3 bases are TGTGCCAGCAGCTCCGGGACAGAGCAAAACTATGGCTACACCTTC.

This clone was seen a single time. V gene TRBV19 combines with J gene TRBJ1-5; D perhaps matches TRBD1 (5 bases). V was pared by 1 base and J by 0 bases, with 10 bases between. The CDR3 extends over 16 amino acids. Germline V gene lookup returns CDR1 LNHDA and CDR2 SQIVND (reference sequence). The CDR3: CASSIGRGSSNQPQHF. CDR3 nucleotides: TGTGCCAGTAGTATAGGAAGGGGAAGTAGCAATCAGCCCCAGCATTTT.

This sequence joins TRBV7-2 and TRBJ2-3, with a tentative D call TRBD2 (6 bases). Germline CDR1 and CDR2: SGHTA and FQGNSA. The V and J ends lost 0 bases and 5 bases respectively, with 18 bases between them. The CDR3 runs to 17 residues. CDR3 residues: CASSLAGGRFYEDTQYF. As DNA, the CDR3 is TGTGCCAGCAGCTTAGCTGGTGGGAGGTTTTACGAAGATACGCAGTATTTT.

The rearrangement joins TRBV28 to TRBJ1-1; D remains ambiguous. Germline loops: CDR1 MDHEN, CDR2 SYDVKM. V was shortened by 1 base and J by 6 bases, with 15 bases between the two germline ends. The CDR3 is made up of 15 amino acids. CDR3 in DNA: TGTGCCAGCAGTTTATTGACGGGATCTCAGGCTGAAGCTTTCTTT. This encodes CASSLLTGSQAEAFF.

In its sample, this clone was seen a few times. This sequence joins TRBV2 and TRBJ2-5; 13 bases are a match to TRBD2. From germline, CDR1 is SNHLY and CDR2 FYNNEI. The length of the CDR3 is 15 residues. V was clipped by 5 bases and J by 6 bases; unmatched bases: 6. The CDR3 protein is CASSYTGTSGKTQYF. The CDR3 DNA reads TGTGCCAGCAGTTATACCGGGACTAGCGGGAAGACCCAGTACTTC.